The 15 T cell receptor beta chains below all came from one sample that was sequenced in a study of spatial heterogeneity in lung cancer. Study-level findings and limits: How many expanded intratumoral alpha and beta TCRs were present tracked the tumor mutation count, which was a count of nonsynonymous mutations.

TCRdb reanalysed the 5' RACE reads using MiXCR and keeps one entry per CDR3 protein. The table lists about 7,000 distinct CDR3 sequences, around 13% of them singletons. The time point: sample taken at primary tumor resection. Which antigens these TCRs recognize remains unknown. Sequencing was performed on lung tumor tissue, taken at surgery. These receptors originate from a male donor with early-stage non-small cell lung cancer.

Notes on this clonotype: This beta chain is off target for a library built for alpha chains, so its abundance means little. The rearrangement links TRBV20-1 to TRBJ1-1; D gene ambiguous. Trimming stripped 0 bases from V and 1 base from J, with 12 bases between. The germline V gene has CDR1 DFQATT and CDR2 SNEGSKA (reference sequence). CDR3 size: 15 residues. CDR3 bases: TGCAGTGCTAGAGATTTTGTCTGGGAGAACACTGAAGCTTTCTTT. Its translation: CSARDFVWENTEAFF.

Relative to its sample, this clonotype is large. This beta chain lies outside the target of a library built for alpha chains; its clone size means little. As DNA, the CDR3 is TGTGCCAGCAGCAGTGACGGGAACACTGAAGCTTTCTTT. Amino acids: CASSSDGNTEAFF. This chain joins TRBV6-6 and TRBJ1-1; no reliable D call. The CDR3 extends over 13 amino acids. Trimming pared 6 bases from V and 1 base from J, leaving 9 bases between. In germline, CDR1 is MNHNY, CDR2 SVGAGI (reference sequence).

Many counts were recorded for this clonotype. This beta chain turned up in a library designed for alpha chains; as an off-target read, its abundance says little. This chain joins TRBV25-1 and TRBJ1-1; D gene unclear. Germline V lookup: CDR1 MGHDK, CDR2 SYGVNS. This CDR3 is 11 amino acids long. V gave up 7 bases and J gave up 4 bases, with 7 bases separating them. DNA for the CDR3: TGTGCCAGCACTGTGGGCACTGAAGCTTTCTTT. Its translation: CASTVGTEAFF.

Remarks on this clonotype: This beta chain is a stray read from a library made for alpha chains; its abundance is not meaningful. This sequence joins TRBV20-1 and TRBJ2-7, with D uncertain. Trimming stripped 3 bases from V and 4 bases from J, with 13 bases between. The CDR3 is 13 residues long. From germline, CDR1 is DFQATT and CDR2 SNEGSKA (reference sequence). The CDR3 spells CSARTLSGYEQYF. CDR3 sequence (DNA): TGCAGTGCTAGGACACTCTCTGGATACGAGCAGTACTTC.

This clonotype appeared a single time. Little can be read into the size of this beta chain, an off-target read in a library designed for alpha chains. The CDR3 DNA sequence: TGTGCCAGCATTAGACAGCTTTCCAACACCGGGGAGCTGTTTTTT. Translated, it gives CASIRQLSNTGELFF. The V and J genes are TRBV12-3 or TRBV12-4 and TRBJ2-2; the D gene is possibly TRBD1 (5 bases). The germline V and J ends were trimmed by 7 bases and 2 bases, with 14 bases remaining between them. The length of the CDR3 is 15 residues.

This clonotype has only a few counts. Within a library made for alpha chains, this beta chain is off target, and its count is uninformative. The rearrangement uses TRBV7-3 and TRBJ2-7; unclear D gene. Germline V gene sequence: CDR1 SGHTA, CDR2 FQGTGA. The V and J ends lost 5 bases and 6 bases respectively, with 14 bases between them. The CDR3 totals 13 residues. CDR3 coding DNA: TGTGCCAGCAGCACGACTCCGTTGGGCGAGCAGTACTTC. It translates to CASSTTPLGEQYF.

This clonotype appeared many times. With the library built for alpha chains, this beta chain is off target and its frequency is not meaningful. The chain combines TRBV7-2 with TRBJ1-1; TRBD1 aligns across 7 bases. CDR3 length: 15 residues. Per germline, CDR1 SGHTA and CDR2 FQGNSA. With 0 bases clipped from V and 6 bases from J, the junction kept 7 bases outside the gene matches. CDR3: CASSLARGGFAEAFF. CDR3 DNA: TGTGCCAGCAGCTTAGCCAGGGGGGGATTCGCTGAAGCTTTCTTT.

This clonotype was recorded at least ten times. This beta chain is a stray sequence in a library constructed for alpha chains; its clone size is not meaningful. V is TRBV20-1 and J is TRBJ2-1; D remains unclear. The V end lost 2 bases, the J end lost 15 bases, and 14 bases lay between the germline ends. The CDR3 has 11 residues. Germline-derived CDR1 and CDR2 are DFQATT and SNEGSKA (reference sequence). The CDR3 sequence: CSARLPDILFF. CDR3 nucleotides: TGCAGTGCTAGACTCCCCGACATACTGTTCTTC.

This clonotype has ten or more counts. The library was prepared for alpha chains; this beta chain is a stray read, so its frequency means little. The CDR3 here is CASSTQGPTEAFF. DNA of the CDR3: TGCGCCAGCAGCACCCAGGGACCCACTGAAGCTTTCTTT. This chain uses TRBV5-1 with TRBJ1-1, with D possibly TRBD1 on 5 matching bases. V was shortened by 4 bases and J by 4 bases, with 11 bases between the two germline ends. CDR3 length equals 13 residues. Germline CDR1 reads SGHRS; CDR2 reads YFSETQ.

This clonotype qualifies as medium-sized. The library was designed around alpha chains, so this beta chain is a stray read whose abundance carries little weight. The chain has TRBV28 and TRBJ2-3; 7 bases map to TRBD2. V trimming: 7 bases; J trimming: 2 bases; junction bases outside the gene matches: 6. This CDR3 comprises 14 residues. Germline V gene data show CDR1 as MDHEN and CDR2 as SYDVKM. CDR3 residues: CASKNGGFTDTQYF. CDR3 in DNA: TGTGCCAGCAAGAACGGGGGGTTCACAGATACGCAGTATTTT.

Ten or more counts support this clonotype. This beta chain is a stray sequence in a library constructed for alpha chains; its clone size is not meaningful. The gene calls are TRBV7-2 and TRBJ2-5; 8 bases agree with TRBD2. CDR3 length: 12 amino acids. Germline loops: CDR1 SGHTA, CDR2 FQGNSA. Unmatched junction bases numbered 2, after V lost 8 bases and J lost 3 bases. DNA for the CDR3: TGTGCCAGCCGGGGGGGGAAAGAGACCCAGTACTTC. It yields the protein CASRGGKETQYF.

This clonotype showed up many times. A library made for alpha chains picked up this beta chain off target, so its size means little. V is TRBV27 and J is TRBJ1-1; D unclear. CDR1 is MNHEY and CDR2 is SMNVEV in the germline V gene (reference sequence). This CDR3 has 14 amino acids. Trimming pared 4 bases from V and 2 bases from J, leaving 11 bases between. In nucleotides, the CDR3 is TGTGCCAGCAGTTCCATTCAGAGTAACACTGAAGCTTTCTTT. It translates to CASSSIQSNTEAFF.

A note on this clonotype: The library was prepared for alpha chains; this beta chain is a stray read, so its frequency means little. The chain recombines TRBV10-3 with TRBJ2-3, with D hard to call. V was pared by 3 bases and J by 0 bases, with 7 bases between. Germline V gene sequence: CDR1 ENHRY, CDR2 SYGVKD. The CDR3 runs to 14 residues. The CDR3 region has the DNA TGTGCCATCAGTGACCGTATTAGCACAGATACGCAGTATTTT. This sequence encodes CAISDRISTDTQYF.

A remark on this clonotype: This beta chain came through as a stray read in a library set up for alpha chains, and its size says little. The chain joins TRBV20-1 to TRBJ2-1; 15 bases match TRBD2. V gave up 1 base and J gave up 0 bases; unmatched junction bases: 10. The CDR3 extends over 20 amino acids. CDR1 is DFQATT, CDR2 SNEGSKA, per germline (reference sequence). In nucleotides, the CDR3 is TGCAGTGCTAGAGTACTCACCGGGACTAGCGGGGGGAGCTCCTACAATGAGCAGTTCTTC. Protein: CSARVLTGTSGGSSYNEQFF.

This clonotype is medium-sized by share. The library was built for alpha chains, so this beta chain is an off-target read and its size means little. This rearrangement joins TRBV10-3 to TRBJ1-6; possible D gene TRBD1, 5 bases. This CDR3 has 12 residues. With 3 bases removed from V and 11 bases from J, the gap between germline ends came to 8 bases. The germline CDR1 and CDR2 sequences are ENHRY and SYGVKD. CDR3 DNA: TGTGCCATCAGTGAACCAGGGACACCCCTCCACTTT. Translated, it gives CAISEPGTPLHF.